The 21 T cell receptor beta chains reported below all come from one sample, sequenced in a study of CD8 T cells in ankylosing spondylitis. TCRdb redid the calling of the 5' RACE reads with MiXCR, one entry per CDR3 protein. The sample shows about 250,000 distinct CDR3 sequences, roughly 8.2% of them seen only once. Sequenced sample: blood, either unsorted or a sorted T cell fraction (not recorded which). These receptors all stem from a female donor with ankylosing spondylitis or in good health (not recorded which).

This clonotype was seen many times. The chain's CDR3 is CASSSTSGRRNEQFF. In DNA form, the CDR3 reads TGTGCCAGCAGCTCGACTAGCGGGAGACGCAATGAGCAGTTCTTC. V gene TRBV7-3 combines with J gene TRBJ2-1; 12 positions agree with TRBD2. CDR3 length: 15 residues. V lost 4 bases and J lost 6; bases outside the gene matches: 4. Germline values: CDR1 SGHTA, CDR2 FQGTGA. The whole variable domain, remainder taken from reference TRBV7-3 and TRBJ2-1, is GAGVSQTPSNKVTEKGKYVELRCDPISGHTALYWYRQSLGQGPEFLIYFQGTGAADDSGLPNDRFFAVRPEGSVSTLKIQRTERGDSAVYLCASSSTSGRRNEQFFGPGTRLTVL.

This clonotype has at least ten counts. The chain uses TRBV20-1 and TRBJ2-1, with 7 bases that match TRBD2. J was trimmed by 0 bases and V by 3 bases; bases with no gene match: 2. Germline V gene lookup returns CDR1 DFQATT and CDR2 SNEGSKA (reference sequence). The CDR3 totals 14 residues. The CDR3 nucleotides are TGCAGTGCTAGGACTAGCCGCTCCTACAATGAGCAGTTCTTC. Its protein is CSARTSRSYNEQFF.

This clonotype showed up many times. The CDR3 sequence is CASSADSYNQPQHF. CDR3 nucleotides: TGTGCCAGCAGCGCCGACAGTTACAATCAGCCCCAGCATTTT. This sequence joins TRBV9 and TRBJ1-5; D is possibly TRBD1 (5 bases). From germline, CDR1 is SGDLS and CDR2 YYNGEE. V was pared by 3 bases and J by 3 bases, with 10 bases between. This CDR3 has 14 residues.

This chain's CDR3 is CASSFQGHGNTIYF. The CDR3 DNA reads TGTGCCAGCAGTTTTCAGGGTCACGGAAACACCATATATTTT. The chain has TRBV7-2 and TRBJ1-3; D possibly corresponds to TRBD1 (5 bases). The V gene lost 6 bases and the J gene lost 4 bases, with 13 bases spanning the gap. The length of the CDR3 is 14 residues. Germline V gives CDR1 SGHTA, CDR2 FQGNSA.

This clonotype was seen many times. CDR3 protein: CSAIQGTYGYTF. CDR3 in DNA: TGCAGTGCTATACAGGGAACCTATGGCTACACCTTC. The gene calls are TRBV20-1 and TRBJ1-2; D perhaps matches TRBD1 (6 bases). CDR3 length: 12 amino acids. Trimming shortened V by 4 bases and J by 4 bases, and 10 bases separated the two germline ends. From germline, CDR1 is DFQATT and CDR2 SNEGSKA (reference sequence).

The table lists this clonotype with many counts. J is TRBJ2-1 and V is TRBV12-3 or TRBV12-4; D not certain. V was pared by 2 bases and J by 3 bases, with 14 bases between. This CDR3 is built from 16 residues. CDR3 protein: CASSLIRPPLYNEQFF. The CDR3, as DNA: TGTGCCAGCAGTTTAATTAGACCACCACTCTACAATGAGCAGTTCTTC.

This clonotype was seen a handful of times. This chain uses TRBV7-2 with TRBJ2-5; D is perhaps TRBD1 (5 bases). Trimming pared 5 bases from V and 3 bases from J, leaving 10 bases between. CDR3 length equals 13 residues. Per the germline V gene, CDR1 is SGHTA and CDR2 is FQGNSA. CDR3 in DNA: TGTGCCAGCAGCCCTGACAGCAAAGAGACCCAGTACTTC. This gives the protein CASSPDSKETQYF.

This clonotype has ten or more counts. J is TRBJ2-7 and V is TRBV25-1; D is undetermined. V gave up 3 bases and J gave up 0 bases, with 9 bases separating them. Germline V gene data show CDR1 as MGHDK and CDR2 as SYGVNS. The CDR3 has 14 residues. Here the CDR3 reads CASSDELVSYEQYF. The CDR3 bases are TGTGCCAGCAGTGATGAACTCGTCTCCTACGAGCAGTACTTC.

Concerning this clonotype: One end of the junction does not line up with germline, which may come from a read error. The gene calls are TRBV7-2 and TRBJ2-2; the D gene could be TRBD1 or TRBD2 (5 bases each). The CDR3 totals 13 residues. Looked up from germline, CDR1 is SGHTA and CDR2 is FQGNSA. CDR3 nucleotides: TGTGCCAACAGCTTACGAGGGGCCGGGGAGCTGTTTTTT. It yields the protein CANSLRGAGELFF.

This chain links TRBV15 with TRBJ2-7; D possibly uses TRBD1 or TRBD2 (5 bases each). Germline CDR1 and CDR2: LNHNV and YYDKDF (reference sequence). The CDR3 runs 11 residues. The CDR3 region has the DNA TGTGAGGTCTTGGGGGATTACGAGCAGTACTTC. It codes for CEVLGDYEQYF.

This clonotype was counted ten times or more. The rearrangement uses TRBV4-1 and TRBJ2-3; D is undetermined. CDR1 is MGHRA and CDR2 is YSYEKL in the germline V gene. V shed 1 base and J shed 0 bases, with 8 bases lying between them. The CDR3 consists of 15 residues. Here the CDR3 DNA reads TGCGCCAGCAGCCAAGCTTATCCGAGCACAGATACGCAGTATTTT. Translating it yields CASSQAYPSTDTQYF.

The sample holds a few counts of this clonotype. V is TRBV7-9 and J is TRBJ2-7; 8 nucleotides line up with TRBD1. Per the germline V gene, CDR1 is SEHNR and CDR2 is FQNEAQ (reference sequence). V trimming: 6 bases; J trimming: 2 bases; junction bases outside the gene matches: 9. This CDR3 has 15 amino acids. CDR3 amino acids: CASSYGTGDTYEQYF. In nucleotides, the CDR3 is TGTGCCAGCAGTTATGGGACAGGTGATACCTACGAGCAGTACTTC.

This clonotype was seen ten or more times. V usage is TRBV6-1 and J usage is TRBJ2-6; D is unresolved. The V end lost 5 bases, the J end lost 4 bases, and 15 bases lay between the germline ends. The CDR3 length is 16 residues. CDR1 MNHNS and CDR2 SASEGT come from the germline V gene. CDR3: CASSPLGQLGANVLTF. The CDR3 coding sequence is TGTGCCAGCAGTCCCCTCGGTCAGCTGGGGGCCAACGTCCTGACTTTC.

This clonotype has a count of ten or more. This chain uses TRBV4-3 with TRBJ2-3, with 12 bases identical to TRBD2. V lost 3 bases and J lost 5; bases outside the gene matches: 15. The CDR3 length is 19 residues. CDR1 and CDR2 (germline): LGHNA, YSLEER. CDR3: CASSQQRGILAGGRDTQYF. DNA for the CDR3: TGCGCCAGCAGCCAGCAAAGGGGCATCCTAGCGGGAGGGAGAGATACGCAGTATTTT.

This clonotype was picked up many times. This rearrangement joins TRBV4-3 to TRBJ2-1, with D perhaps matching TRBD1 (5 bases). The germline V gene encodes CDR1 LGHNA and CDR2 YSLEER. Between the trimmed V and J ends, which lost 3 bases and 5 bases, there was a span of 14 bases. CDR3 length: 15 amino acids. CDR3 coding DNA: TGCGCCAGCAGCCAGGGGCGTCGGCCTAACAATGAGCAGTTCTTC. The encoded protein is CASSQGRRPNNEQFF.

This clonotype has a handful of counts. The V call is TRBV28, the J call TRBJ2-7; 10 positions agree with TRBD1. Germline V gene sequence: CDR1 MDHEN, CDR2 SYDVKM. Trimming cost V 4 bases and J 1 base; bases outside gene matches: 4. The CDR3 length is 15 residues. This chain's CDR3 is CASSSDRGFSYEQYF. The CDR3 bases are TGTGCCAGCAGTTCGGACAGGGGGTTTTCCTACGAGCAGTACTTC.

The sample holds many counts of this clonotype. This chain links TRBV20-1 with TRBJ2-7, with 14 bases aligning to TRBD2. Germline V lookup: CDR1 DFQATT, CDR2 SNEGSKA (reference sequence). The V segment lost 5 bases and the J segment 6 bases; nucleotides outside the gene matches: 9. CDR3 length: 15 residues. CDR3 coding DNA: TGCAGTGCTTCCGGGACTAGCGGGAGCGAGTCCGAGCAGTACTTC. Residues: CSASGTSGSESEQYF.

The table lists this clonotype with many counts. The chain links TRBV20-1 to TRBJ2-2; 9 bases map to TRBD2. This CDR3 has 14 residues. CDR1 is DFQATT and CDR2 is SNEGSKA in the germline V gene (reference sequence). V was pared by 4 bases and J by 6 bases, with 6 bases of the junction left unmatched. The CDR3 region is CSAILAGAAGELFF. The DNA for the CDR3 is TGCAGTGCTATACTAGCGGGCGCAGCCGGGGAGCTGTTTTTT.

This clonotype appeared many times. V is TRBV6-4 and J is TRBJ2-1; possible D gene TRBD2, 5 bases. V was shortened by 10 bases and J by 5 bases, with 18 bases between the two germline ends. CDR3 length equals 14 residues. Looked up from germline, CDR1 is MRHNA and CDR2 is SNTAGT. CDR3: CATPKGRRNNEQFF. Here the CDR3 DNA reads TGTGCCACCCCTAAGGGCAGGAGGAACAATGAGCAGTTCTTC.

This clonotype appeared many times. This sequence joins TRBV20-1 and TRBJ2-7, with TRBD1 matching over 7 bases. V shed 0 bases, J shed 1 base, and the junction held 9 bases outside the gene matches. This CDR3 spans 16 amino acids. Looked up from germline, CDR1 is DFQATT and CDR2 is SNEGSKA (reference sequence). CDR3 sequence reads: CSARDDDRALSYEQYF. As DNA, the CDR3 is TGCAGTGCTAGAGATGATGACAGGGCGTTGTCCTACGAGCAGTACTTC.

At least ten counts were recorded for this clonotype. The rearrangement joins TRBV5-1 to TRBJ2-1; D unresolved. Germline V gives CDR1 SGHRS, CDR2 YFSETQ. The ends were cut back, 0 bases at V and 5 bases at J, with 6 bases in the middle. The CDR3 totals 13 residues. DNA of the CDR3: TGCGCCAGCAGCTTGGCGCCCAACAATGAGCAGTTCTTC. Its translation: CASSLAPNNEQFF.